The T cell receptor beta chain under discussion was sequenced for a study of T-cell reconstitution after alpha-beta-depleted transplantation in children. Study outcomes and limitations: There were reportedly several hundred expanded graft clones from which alpha-beta T cells came about two months after transplant.

A TCRbeta library incorporating unique molecular identifiers was prepared. TCRdb fed the PCR reads into MiXCR, producing one record per CDR3 protein. The table records some 460,000 distinct CDR3 sequences, 15% to 20% of them present only once. A word on this clonotype: Its cognate antigen is unknown.

This CDR3 has 13 residues. The germline gives CDR1 SGHRS, CDR2 YFSETQ. V gave up 6 bases and J gave up 5 bases, with 14 bases separating them. This clonotype was sampled from a boy under two years old who had a stem cell transplant for Wiskott-Aldrich syndrome, so the T cells may come from the graft donor. This sequence joins TRBV5-1 and TRBJ2-5, with D perhaps TRBD2 (7 bases). This sample comprised PBMCs, mostly from graft donor cells, obtained 360 days after TCRalphabeta/CD19-depleted stem cell transplant. As DNA, the CDR3 is TGCGCCAGCACCCTAGGGGGGGCTGAGACCCAGTACTTC. Translating it yields CASTLGGAETQYF.